This TCR beta chain was documented in a study of blood T cell repertoires in COVID-19. Turning to the study itself: Italy, Spain and the United States were the sources of the convalescent and acute COVID-19 samples. From T cells, B-cell-depleted T cells, or PBMCs came the material, which was cDNA or gDNA.

This clone was observed a handful of times. V trimming: 5 bases; J trimming: 8 bases; junction bases outside the gene matches: 10. Per the germline V gene, CDR1 is MDHEN and CDR2 is SYDVKM. The CDR3 is 15 residues long. The authors' processing: Nucleated cell counts were estimated from reference gene primer amplification. Here immunoSEQ multiplex PCR was the method, and the copy in TCRdb shows in-frame clones only, minus some. V, J and clone size reflect that table, while D and trimming were determined from the DNA. This table has under 250,000 clones, 82% appearing once. This clonotype originated in a woman aged 18-30 years with acute or convalescent COVID-19. The gene calls are TRBV28 and TRBJ1-4; TRBD1 agrees at 8 bases. The sequenced sample consisted of peripheral blood. The CDR3 reads CASSQGGQGGEKLFF. The CDR3 DNA reads as TGTGCCAGCAGTCAGGGTGGACAGGGTGGCGAAAAACTGTTTTTT. Full variable domain (remainder filled in from reference TRBV28 and TRBJ1-4): DVKVTQSSRYLVKRTGEKVFLECVQDMDHENMFWYRQDPGLGLRLIYFSYDVKMKEKGDIPEGYSVSREKKERFSLILESASTNQTSMYLCASSQGGQGGEKLFFGSGTQLSVL.